This TCR beta chain was captured in a study of blood T cell repertoires in COVID-19. Background on the study: The origin of the acute and convalescent COVID-19 samples was the United States, Italy and Spain. Sources were T cells, B-cell-depleted T cells, or PBMCs; the material itself was cDNA or gDNA.

Germline CDR1 MNHEY, CDR2 SVGAGI. CDR3 size: 15 residues. Trimming at V came to 5 bases and at J to 3 bases, leaving 4 bases not matched to a gene. Original methodology: Quantification of nucleated cells was approximated via reference gene primer amplification. The method was immunoSEQ multiplex PCR; TCRdb's version includes in-frame clones alone and lacks a portion of them. That table supplies the V and J calls and clone size; D and trimming were determined from the DNA. This sample has fewer than 200,000 clones, with about 86% found just once. The sample taken for sequencing was peripheral blood. The J gene is TRBJ2-4, the V gene TRBV6-5; 10 nucleotides line up with TRBD2. The receptor comes from a man between 50 and 59 years old with active or convalescent COVID-19. The CDR3 sequence is CASSQTSGVKNIQYF. The CDR3 coding sequence is TGTGCCAGCAGTCAAACTAGCGGGGTCAAAAACATTCAGTACTTC.